The entry below gives a single T cell receptor (beta chain) sequence along with its context. This record belongs to a study of T cells expressing NK-cell markers. Study-level information: Seven donors tested HCMV-seropositive and one tested seronegative among the eight sequenced.

TCRdb re-called the 5' RACE reads; every CDR3 protein appears as one record, without DNA. The sample data list under 600,000 distinct CDR3 sequences. Per the germline V gene, CDR1 is MGHRA and CDR2 is YSYEKL. The CDR3 length is 14 residues. The genes are TRBV4-1 and TRBJ2-7. Sample: blood T cells: a sorted CD56 or NKG2C T cell subset, CD4+ or CD8+ T cells, or bulk PBMC T cells (not recorded which). The TCR originated in a woman in her forties or fifties in good health. CDR3 sequence: CASSHGVRSYEQYF.